This TCR beta chain was identified in a study of blood T cell repertoires in COVID-19. Study-wide background: The United States, Italy and Spain supplied acute and convalescent COVID-19 samples. T cells, B-cell-depleted T cells, or PBMCs provided the cDNA or gDNA that served as material.

Profiled with immunoSEQ multiplex PCR; TCRdb holds only in-frame clones, not every one. The sample lists about 200,000 clones; approximately 80% were seen once. CDR1 LNHNV and CDR2 YYDKDF come from the germline V gene (reference sequence). CDR3 length equals 16 residues. Trimming at V came to 4 bases and at J to 5 bases, leaving 5 bases not matched to a gene. The rearrangement uses TRBV15 and TRBJ2-3, with 14 nucleotides matching TRBD2. Sequenced: peripheral blood. The source is a human donor with acute or convalescent COVID-19. The donor label of this sample is uncertain. The CDR3 is CATSKGTSGRVDTQYF. The CDR3 DNA follows: TGTGCCACCAGCAAAGGGACTAGCGGGAGAGTAGATACGCAGTATTTT.